This TCR beta chain originates from a study of cytomegalovirus exposure and HLA in healthy donors. Study-wide results and limits: The authors listed 180 or so TCR beta chains as cytomegalovirus-associated. Later, an analysis found that TCR clusters from the first cohort tended to co-occur in the 90 to 150 validation repertoires.

In regard to this clone: Its specificity is unknown.

Separate from the 666-subject first cohort was the approximately 110-subject validation cohort, to which the donors belonged. The assay was immunoSEQ multiplex PCR, and TCRdb's table has in-frame clones only and misses some. Of about 220,000 clones detected, about 89% appear once; the ten largest clones hold 0.85% to 1.2%. This CDR3 spans 21 amino acids. J lost 5 bases, V lost 0 bases, and 20 bases had no gene match. Germline values: CDR1 SGHRS, CDR2 YFSETQ. Sequenced input: PBMCs. This TCR derives from a woman between 18 and 29 years old in good health and CMV-seronegative. This sequence joins TRBV5-1 and TRBJ2-1; TRBD2 agrees at 10 bases. CDR3 nucleotide sequence: TGCGCCAGCAGCTTGGACCAGGGGACTAGCGCCGGGGGAGATCAGGACAATGAGCAGTTCTTC. As protein: CASSLDQGTSAGGDQDNEQFF. Using reference TRBV5-1 and TRBJ2-1 for the parts outside the CDR3, the full variable domain is KAGVTQTPRYLIKTRGQQVTLSCSPISGHRSVSWYQQTPGQGLQFLFEYFSETQRNKGNFPGRFSGRQFSNSRSEMNVSTLELGDSALYLCASSLDQGTSAGGDQDNEQFFGPGTRLTVL.